This TCR beta chain was sequenced in a study of T cells in Graves' hyperthyroidism and ophthalmopathy. General study results and limits: Through a model of 13 V-J features, ophthalmopathy was separated from stable hyperthyroidism. Blood samples included most of the expanded thyroid clonotypes exceeding 0.001.

Researchers took RNA transcripts and amplified the TCR beta CDR3 regions from them. An initial round of RT-PCR targeting the TCR CDR3 relied on the HTBI primer set. TCRdb reprocessed the multiplex PCR reads with MiXCR, giving one entry per CDR3 protein. The sample contains about 640,000 distinct CDR3 sequences, more than 20% of which appear only once. Uncontrolled infection, other autoimmune disease, pregnancy or lactation excluded patients. CDR1 is MNHGY and CDR2 is SVAAGI in the germline V gene. The CDR3 has 12 amino acids. Turning to this clonotype: No antigen is known for it. At one of its ends the junction is not consistent with the germline gene, which may arise from a read error.

The sequenced material came from blood. The TCR sequence derives from a man aged 25-45 years with Graves' ophthalmopathy. This sequence joins TRBV6-9 and TRBJ2-1; D might be TRBD2 (5 bases). CDR3 DNA: TGTGCCAGCAGTTACTTGGGAAATGAGCGGTACTTC. This encodes CASSYLGNERYF.